In its sample, the clone carrying this T cell receptor (beta chain) was seen once. The germline gives CDR1 KGHSH, CDR2 LQKENI. The CDR3 is 15 residues long. The junction had 7 bases not matched to a gene; V was cut back by 6 bases and J by 0 bases. The method was immunoSEQ multiplex PCR; TCRdb's version includes in-frame clones alone and lacks a portion of them. The data show roughly 520,000 clones, more than 75% seen once. This sample is drawn from a study of blood T cell repertoires in COVID-19. At the level of the study: Donors in the United States, Italy and Spain gave samples during acute or convalescent COVID-19.

What the recovered Cohort 3 donors had was two negative PCRs, clearance, or symptom resolution. The gene calls are TRBV18 and TRBJ1-2; TRBD1 matches at 7 bases. The sample taken for sequencing was PBMCs or T cells enriched from blood (not recorded which). This receptor was obtained from a middle-aged woman who had recovered from COVID-19. In DNA form, the CDR3 reads TGTGCCAGCTCCCCAGGGGGGGCTTCTAACTATGGCTACACCTTC. Protein: CASSPGGASNYGYTF.